The clone carrying this T cell receptor beta chain is a singleton in its sample. The target antigen is unknown. CD8 cells regarded as naive lacked CD45RO, were positively chosen for CCR7, and omitted terminally differentiated effector memory CD45RA+ cells. The sample is drawn from a study of shared clonotypes between healthy human individuals. The study, taken as a whole, reports: Naive subsets generally exceeded memory subsets in estimated richness.

Per the germline V gene, CDR1 is SNHLY and CDR2 is FYNNEI. This CDR3 is built from 14 residues. V lost 11 bases and J lost 4; bases outside the gene matches: 13. Produced via immunoSEQ multiplex PCR; TCRdb's table is partial and in-frame only. Of about 680,000 clones in the sample, around 92% were seen once. The chain uses TRBV2 and TRBJ2-7, with 8 bases identical to TRBD1. This TCR derives from a man under 40 in good health. The sequenced material came from naive CD8+ T cells sorted from blood. The CDR3 loop is CALIYGTGRYEQYF. The CDR3 DNA reads TGTGCCCTCATTTACGGGACAGGTCGGTACGAGCAGTACTTC. Full variable domain (outside the CDR3, taken from reference TRBV2 and TRBJ2-7): EPEVTQTPSHQVTQMGQEVILRCVPISNHLYFYWYRQILGQKVEFLVSFYNNEISEKSEIFDDQFSVERPDGSNFTLKIRSTKLEDSAMYFCALIYGTGRYEQYFGPGTRLTVT.